This T cell receptor beta chain was recovered during a study of CXCR3-negative and CXCR3-positive naive CD8 T cells. Whole-study context: Approximately 140 million TRB reads were obtained in total, which works out to about 1.5 +/- 0.3 million per library. Whole-study findings and limits: The TRB CDR3s that CXCR3-positive naive cells carried were more hydrophobic than those of CXCR3-negative naive cells.

The CDR3 totals 17 residues. The V gene's germline CDR1 is MNHEY and CDR2 SVGEGT. In regard to this clonotype: Antigen: not known.

UMI-tagged TRB cDNA libraries were built via 5' RACE. With the 5' RACE reads reprocessed, TCRdb shows one record per CDR3 protein and no DNA. This sample's table reports 100,000 to 150,000 distinct CDR3 sequences. The receptor's source is a human donor in good health. Some clones in this sample may be carry-over from other donors' samples. Sequencing was performed on naive CXCR3- CD8+ T cells from blood. Subset specified: CD45RO-CCR7+CD27+CD95- naive CD8+ T cells lacking CXCR3 (TNR3-). The J gene is TRBJ2-1, the V gene TRBV6-2 or TRBV6-3; TCRdb names TRBD2, which stays unverified in the absence of DNA. The chain's CDR3 is CASSYSRTSGLYNEQFF.